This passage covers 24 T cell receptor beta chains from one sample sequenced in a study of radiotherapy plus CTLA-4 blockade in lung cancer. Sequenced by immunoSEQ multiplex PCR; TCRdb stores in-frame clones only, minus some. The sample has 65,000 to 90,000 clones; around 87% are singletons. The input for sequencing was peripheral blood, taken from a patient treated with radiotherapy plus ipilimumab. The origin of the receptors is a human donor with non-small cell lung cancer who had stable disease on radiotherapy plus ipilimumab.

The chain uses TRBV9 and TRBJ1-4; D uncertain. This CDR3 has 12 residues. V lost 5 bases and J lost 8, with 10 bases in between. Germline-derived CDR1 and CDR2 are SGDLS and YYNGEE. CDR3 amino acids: CASRGLGEKLFF. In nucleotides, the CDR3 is TGTGCCAGCAGGGGCCTCGGGGAAAAACTGTTTTTT.

Here the CDR3 reads CASSRDGSTDTQYF. CDR3 coding DNA: TGTGCCAGCAGTCGGGACGGTAGCACAGATACGCAGTATTTT. The chain joins TRBV2 to TRBJ2-3; D assignment may be TRBD1 or TRBD2 (5 bases each). Trimming left V 5 bases short and J 0 bases short, with 9 bases between. This CDR3 comprises 14 residues. Germline CDR1 is SNHLY and CDR2 is FYNNEI.

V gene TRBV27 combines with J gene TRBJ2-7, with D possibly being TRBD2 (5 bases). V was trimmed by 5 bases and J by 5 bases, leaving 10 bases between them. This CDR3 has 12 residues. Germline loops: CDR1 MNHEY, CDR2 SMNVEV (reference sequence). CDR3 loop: CASSPHSDEQYF. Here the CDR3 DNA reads TGTGCCAGCAGTCCCCATAGCGACGAGCAGTACTTC.

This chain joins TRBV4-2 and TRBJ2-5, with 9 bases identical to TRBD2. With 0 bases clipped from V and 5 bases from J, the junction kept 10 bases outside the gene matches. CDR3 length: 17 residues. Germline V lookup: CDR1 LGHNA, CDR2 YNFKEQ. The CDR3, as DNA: TGTGCCAGCAGCCAAGATTCAGTAGCGGGAGAGGGTGAGACCCAGTACTTC. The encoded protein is CASSQDSVAGEGETQYF.

CDR3 coding DNA: TGTGCCTGGACTGGAGGGATTCCCTACGAGCAGTACTTC. Its protein is CAWTGGIPYEQYF. The J gene is TRBJ2-7, the V gene TRBV30, with D maybe TRBD2 (6 bases). The CDR3 extends over 13 amino acids. With 4 bases removed from V and 2 bases from J, the gap between germline ends came to 12 bases. The germline gives CDR1 GTSNPN, CDR2 SVGIG (reference sequence).

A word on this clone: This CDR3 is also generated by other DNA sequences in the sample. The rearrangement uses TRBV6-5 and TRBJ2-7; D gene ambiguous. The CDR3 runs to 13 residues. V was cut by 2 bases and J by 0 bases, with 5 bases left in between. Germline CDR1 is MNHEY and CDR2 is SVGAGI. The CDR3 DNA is TGTGCCAGCAGTTACGGTATCTCCTACGAGCAGTACTTC. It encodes CASSYGISYEQYF.

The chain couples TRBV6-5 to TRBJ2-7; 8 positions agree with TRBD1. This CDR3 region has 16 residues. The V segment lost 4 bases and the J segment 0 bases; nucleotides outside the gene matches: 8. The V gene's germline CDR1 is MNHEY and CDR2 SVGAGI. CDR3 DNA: TGTGCCAGCAGTTCTCGGACAGGGATCAGCTCCTACGAGCAGTACTTC. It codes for CASSSRTGISSYEQYF.

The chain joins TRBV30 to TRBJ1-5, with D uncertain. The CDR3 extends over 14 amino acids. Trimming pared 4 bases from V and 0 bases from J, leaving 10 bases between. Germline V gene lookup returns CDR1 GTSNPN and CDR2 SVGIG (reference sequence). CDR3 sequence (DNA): TGTGCCTGGACCCCCCACCCTAGCAATCAGCCCCAGCATTTT. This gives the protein CAWTPHPSNQPQHF.

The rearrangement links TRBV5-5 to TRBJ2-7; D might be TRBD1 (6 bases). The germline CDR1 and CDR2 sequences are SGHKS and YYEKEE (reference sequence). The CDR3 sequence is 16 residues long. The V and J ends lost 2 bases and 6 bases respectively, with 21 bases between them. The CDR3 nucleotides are TGTGCCAGCAGCTTAGGTCCCCAGCCAACAGGGACCGAGCAGTACTTC. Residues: CASSLGPQPTGTEQYF.

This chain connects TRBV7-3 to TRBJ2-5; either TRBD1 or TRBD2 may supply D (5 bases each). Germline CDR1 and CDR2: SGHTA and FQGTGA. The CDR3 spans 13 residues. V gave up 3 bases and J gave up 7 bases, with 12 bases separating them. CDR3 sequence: CASSFSEQATQYF. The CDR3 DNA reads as TGTGCCAGCAGCTTTAGCGAACAGGCGACCCAGTACTTC.

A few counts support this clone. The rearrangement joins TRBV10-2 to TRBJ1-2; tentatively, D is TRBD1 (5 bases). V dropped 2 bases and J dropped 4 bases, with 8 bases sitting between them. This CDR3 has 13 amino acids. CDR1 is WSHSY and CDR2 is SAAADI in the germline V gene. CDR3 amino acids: CASSEQGPYGYTF. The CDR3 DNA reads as TGCGCCAGCAGTGAGCAGGGACCCTATGGCTACACCTTC.

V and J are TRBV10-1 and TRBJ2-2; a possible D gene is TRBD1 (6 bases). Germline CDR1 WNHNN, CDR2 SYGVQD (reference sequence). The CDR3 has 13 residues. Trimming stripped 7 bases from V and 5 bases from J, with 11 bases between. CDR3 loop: CASKATGTGELFF. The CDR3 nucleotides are TGCGCCAGCAAGGCGACAGGAACCGGGGAGCTGTTTTTT.

The CDR3 nucleotides read TGCGCCAGCAGTGAGGCTAGCGGGAGGGAAGACAATGAGCAGTTCTTC. Protein: CASSEASGREDNEQFF. The chain employs TRBV10-1 and TRBJ2-1, with 12 nucleotides matching TRBD2. Germline V gene data show CDR1 as WNHNN and CDR2 as SYGVQD (reference sequence). The CDR3 length is 16 residues. Losses at the gene ends were 2 bases for V and 5 bases for J; bases not matched to a gene: 4.

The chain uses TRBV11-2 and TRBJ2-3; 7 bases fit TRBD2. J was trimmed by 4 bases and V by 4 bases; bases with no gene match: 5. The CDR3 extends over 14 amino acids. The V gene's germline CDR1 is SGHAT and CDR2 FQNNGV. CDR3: CASSSRTRPDTQYF. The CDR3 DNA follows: TGTGCCAGCAGCTCCCGGACTAGACCAGATACGCAGTATTTT.

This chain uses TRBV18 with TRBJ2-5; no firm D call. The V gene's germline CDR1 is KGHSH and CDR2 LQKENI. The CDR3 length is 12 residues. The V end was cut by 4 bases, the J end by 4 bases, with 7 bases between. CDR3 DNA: TGTGCCAGCTCACAGGTGGGAGAGACCCAGTACTTC. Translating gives CASSQVGETQYF.

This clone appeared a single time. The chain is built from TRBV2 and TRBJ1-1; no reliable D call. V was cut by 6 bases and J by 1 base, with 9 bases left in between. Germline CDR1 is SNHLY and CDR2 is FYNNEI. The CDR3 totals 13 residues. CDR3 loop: CASRGDKNTEAFF. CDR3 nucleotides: TGTGCCAGCAGGGGTGACAAGAACACTGAAGCTTTCTTT. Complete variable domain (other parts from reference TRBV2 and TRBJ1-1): EPEVTQTPSHQVTQMGQEVILRCVPISNHLYFYWYRQILGQKVEFLVSFYNNEISEKSEIFDDQFSVERPDGSNFTLKIRSTKLEDSAMYFCASRGDKNTEAFFGQGTRLTVV.

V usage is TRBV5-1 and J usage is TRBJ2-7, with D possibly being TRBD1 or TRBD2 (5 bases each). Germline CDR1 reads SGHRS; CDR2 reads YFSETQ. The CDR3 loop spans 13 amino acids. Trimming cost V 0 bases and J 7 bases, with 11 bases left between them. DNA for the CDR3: TGCGCCAGCAGCTTGGCGATGGGACCTGAGCAGTACTTC. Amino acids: CASSLAMGPEQYF.

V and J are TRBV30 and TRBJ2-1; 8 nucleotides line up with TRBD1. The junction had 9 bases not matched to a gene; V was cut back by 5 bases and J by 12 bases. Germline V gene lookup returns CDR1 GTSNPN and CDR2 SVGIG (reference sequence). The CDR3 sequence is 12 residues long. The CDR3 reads CAWARSGTGQFF. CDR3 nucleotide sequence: TGTGCCTGGGCACGATCCGGGACAGGGCAGTTCTTC.

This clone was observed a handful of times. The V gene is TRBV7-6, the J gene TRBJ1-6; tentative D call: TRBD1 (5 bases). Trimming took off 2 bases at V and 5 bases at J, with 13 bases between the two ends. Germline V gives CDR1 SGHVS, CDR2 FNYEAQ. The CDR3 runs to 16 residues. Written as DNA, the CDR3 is TGTGCCAGCAGCTTAAATTGGGACCGCGATAATTCACCCCTCCACTTT. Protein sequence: CASSLNWDRDNSPLHF. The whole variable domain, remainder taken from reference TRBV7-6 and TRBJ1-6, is GAGVSQSPRYKVTKRGQDVALRCDPISGHVSLYWYRQALGQGPEFLTYFNYEAQQDKSGLPNDRFSAERPEGSISTLTIQRTEQRDSAMYRCASSLNWDRDNSPLHFGNGTRLTVT.

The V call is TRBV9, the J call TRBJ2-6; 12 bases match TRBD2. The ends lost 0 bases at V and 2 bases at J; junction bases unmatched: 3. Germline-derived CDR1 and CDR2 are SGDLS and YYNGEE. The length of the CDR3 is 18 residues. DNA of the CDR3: TGTGCCAGCAGCGTAGTACCTAGCGGGGGGGCTGGGGCCAACGTCCTGACTTTC. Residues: CASSVVPSGGAGANVLTF.

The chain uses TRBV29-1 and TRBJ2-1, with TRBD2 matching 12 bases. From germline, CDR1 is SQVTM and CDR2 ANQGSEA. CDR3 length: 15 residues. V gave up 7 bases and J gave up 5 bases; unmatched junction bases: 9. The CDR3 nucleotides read TGCAGCGCCCGAGGGACTAGCGGGTCTAACAATGAGCAGTTCTTC. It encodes CSARGTSGSNNEQFF.

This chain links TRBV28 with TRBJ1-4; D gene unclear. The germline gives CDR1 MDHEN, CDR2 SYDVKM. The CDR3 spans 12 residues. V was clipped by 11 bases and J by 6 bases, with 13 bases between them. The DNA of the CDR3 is TGTGCCTCCCAAGCCAGTTATGAAAAACTGTTTTTT. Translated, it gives CASQASYEKLFF.

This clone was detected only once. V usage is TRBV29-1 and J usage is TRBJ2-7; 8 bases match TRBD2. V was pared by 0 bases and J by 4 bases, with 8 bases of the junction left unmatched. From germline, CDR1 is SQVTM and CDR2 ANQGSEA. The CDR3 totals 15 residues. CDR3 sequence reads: CSVEDTGGRGYEQYF. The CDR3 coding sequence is TGCAGCGTTGAAGACACGGGAGGGAGGGGATACGAGCAGTACTTC.

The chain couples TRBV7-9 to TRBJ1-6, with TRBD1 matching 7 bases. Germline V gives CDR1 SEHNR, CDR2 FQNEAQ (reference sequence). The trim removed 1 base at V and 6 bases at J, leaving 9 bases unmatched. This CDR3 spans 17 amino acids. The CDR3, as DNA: TGTGCCAGCAGCTTAGTGGCCCTTCGGGACAGTAATTCACCCCTCCACTTT. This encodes CASSLVALRDSNSPLHF. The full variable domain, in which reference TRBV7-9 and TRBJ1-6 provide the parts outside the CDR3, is DTGVSQNPRHKITKRGQNVTFRCDPISEHNRLYWYRQTLGQGPEFLTYFQNEAQLEKSRLLSDRFSAERPKGSFSTLEIQRTEQGDSAMYLCASSLVALRDSNSPLHFGNGTRLTVT.